The clone carrying this T cell receptor beta chain has only one observation. This sample is drawn from a study of T cell clones after liver transplantation. Across the study: Samples came pre-transplant, pre-randomization before withdrawal, and post-randomization after withdrawal ended.

Using immunoSEQ multiplex PCR, the repertoire was profiled, and TCRdb retains in-frame clones only, with some absent. In the table there are 95,000 to 110,000 clones, approximately 78% of which are singletons. Trimming removed 1 base from V and 8 bases from J, with 22 bases in between. CDR3 length equals 16 residues. CDR1 SGHTS and CDR2 YDEGEE come from the germline V gene. The TCR sequence derives from a human donor who received a liver transplant. The chain employs TRBV5-8 and TRBJ2-7, with a possible D match to TRBD1 (5 bases). The sequences come from CD4+ T cells from blood, collected before liver transplant. The CDR3 protein is CASSLYDFQGTSKQYF. The DNA of the CDR3 is TGTGCCAGCAGCTTGTATGATTTCCAGGGTACGAGTAAGCAGTACTTC.